Following are 22 T cell receptor beta chains from one sample sequenced in a study of blood T cell repertoires in COVID-19. The repertoire was sequenced with immunoSEQ multiplex PCR; TCRdb's copy has only in-frame clones and lacks some. Among 250,000 to 300,000 clones listed, around nine tenths were seen once. The sequenced sample was peripheral blood. The receptors derive from a man aged 35 to 55 with acute or convalescent COVID-19.

The chain couples TRBV6-5 to TRBJ1-2, with a possible D match to TRBD1 (6 bases). Trimming pared 5 bases from V and 6 bases from J, leaving 19 bases between. Germline V CDR1 and CDR2: MNHEY, SVGAGI. The CDR3 is 15 amino acids. This chain's CDR3 is CASSHGDISPHGYTF. For the CDR3, the DNA is TGTGCCAGCAGTCACGGGGACATTAGTCCCCATGGCTACACCTTC.

The J gene is TRBJ2-7, the V gene TRBV29-1; 12 nucleotides match TRBD1. J gave up 6 bases and V 4 bases, and 7 bases lay outside the gene matches. Germline CDR1 and CDR2: SQVTM and ANQGSEA. The CDR3 extends over 14 amino acids. The CDR3 sequence is CSVGWDRGRSEQYF. In DNA form, the CDR3 reads TGCAGCGTTGGTTGGGACAGGGGGCGTTCCGAGCAGTACTTC.

V is TRBV6-1 and J is TRBJ1-2; 7 bases map to TRBD1. There are 13 residues in the CDR3. J lost 9 bases, V lost 1 base, and 5 bases had no gene match. Per the germline V gene, CDR1 is MNHNS and CDR2 is SASEGT. CDR3 protein: CASSEGRQGSYTF. The CDR3, as DNA: TGTGCCAGCAGTGAAGGGCGACAGGGTAGCTACACCTTC.

J is TRBJ2-1 and V is TRBV6-4, with 10 bases identical to TRBD2. The CDR3 consists of 14 residues. Per germline, CDR1 MRHNA and CDR2 SNTAGT. V trimming: 5 bases; J trimming: 5 bases; junction bases outside the gene matches: 3. The CDR3 spells CASSTSGANNEQFF. In nucleotides, the CDR3 is TGTGCCAGCAGTACTAGCGGGGCTAACAATGAGCAGTTCTTC.

As DNA, the CDR3 is TGTGCCAGTAGTACTTCCGGGACAGGGAACACTGAAGCTTTCTTT. It yields the protein CASSTSGTGNTEAFF. V usage is TRBV19 and J usage is TRBJ1-1; 8 nucleotides agree with TRBD1. This CDR3 is built from 15 residues. With 4 bases clipped from V and 1 base from J, the junction kept 5 bases outside the gene matches. Per germline, CDR1 LNHDA and CDR2 SQIVND (reference sequence).

The V and J genes are TRBV19 and TRBJ2-7; D uncertain. Trimming stripped 3 bases from V and 5 bases from J, with 11 bases between. Per the germline V gene, CDR1 is LNHDA and CDR2 is SQIVND (reference sequence). CDR3 size: 13 residues. The CDR3 DNA is TGTGCCAGTAGTATCGTCAGCGAAAACGAGCAGTACTTC. This codes for CASSIVSENEQYF.

V and J are TRBV27 and TRBJ1-1; D remains unclear. Trimming took 6 bases from V and 8 from J, leaving 22 bases between them. This CDR3 contains 15 residues. Germline-derived CDR1 and CDR2 are MNHEY and SMNVEV (reference sequence). CDR3 sequence reads: CASSLNWSWEAEAFF. The CDR3 region has the DNA TGTGCCAGCAGCTTAAACTGGTCTTGGGAGGCGGAAGCTTTCTTT.

The genes are TRBV5-1 and TRBJ1-1; 10 bases line up with TRBD1. The germline V gene encodes CDR1 SGHRS and CDR2 YFSETQ. CDR3 size: 14 residues. The V and J ends lost 4 bases and 4 bases, in that order; junction bases with no gene match: 4. The CDR3 loop reads CASSGQGGSTEAFF. CDR3 nucleotide sequence: TGCGCCAGCAGCGGACAGGGGGGAAGCACTGAAGCTTTCTTT.

The chain is built from TRBV11-2 and TRBJ2-3; no clear D. Germline-derived CDR1 and CDR2 are SGHAT and FQNNGV. This CDR3 has 16 residues. V lost 5 bases and J 2 bases, leaving 17 bases between the germline ends. The CDR3: CASSPSARRPTDTQYF. In nucleotides, the CDR3 is TGTGCCAGCAGCCCGAGCGCGCGGCGGCCCACAGATACGCAGTATTTT. The whole variable domain, filled in from reference TRBV11-2 and TRBJ2-3, reads EAGVAQSPRYKIIEKRQSVAFWCNPISGHATLYWYQQILGQGPKLLIQFQNNGVVDDSQLPKDRFSAERLKGVDSTLKIQPAKLEDSAVYLCASSPSARRPTDTQYFGPGTRLTVL.

The CDR3: CASSPGTSGGAIDTQYF. CDR3 DNA: TGTGCCAGCAGCCCGGGGACTAGCGGGGGGGCAATAGATACGCAGTATTTT. The chain is built from TRBV7-2 and TRBJ2-3; TRBD2 agrees at 16 bases. V was clipped by 5 bases and J by 5 bases; unmatched bases: 7. Germline CDR1 SGHTA, CDR2 FQGNSA. The CDR3 runs 17 residues.

V and J are TRBV2 and TRBJ1-6, with 9 bases aligning to TRBD1. Unmatched junction bases numbered 11, after V lost 9 bases and J lost 8 bases. Germline V lookup: CDR1 SNHLY, CDR2 FYNNEI. CDR3 size: 15 residues. CDR3 sequence (DNA): TGTGCCAGTCTGCGTACAGGGGGCTCGTATTCACCCCTCCACTTT. Translated: CASLRTGGSYSPLHF. Complete variable domain (other parts from reference TRBV2 and TRBJ1-6): EPEVTQTPSHQVTQMGQEVILRCVPISNHLYFYWYRQILGQKVEFLVSFYNNEISEKSEIFDDQFSVERPDGSNFTLKIRSTKLEDSAMYFCASLRTGGSYSPLHFGNGTRLTVT.

The V and J genes are TRBV28 and TRBJ1-5; D gene unclear. V was clipped by 5 bases and J by 6 bases, with 14 bases between them. CDR1 MDHEN and CDR2 SYDVKM come from the germline V gene. The CDR3 is 14 amino acids. CDR3 residues: CASSPPGSGQPQHF. DNA of the CDR3: TGTGCCAGCAGTCCCCCGGGAAGCGGTCAGCCCCAGCATTTT.

V and J are TRBV7-2 and TRBJ2-3; TRBD2 aligns across 7 bases. This CDR3 region has 15 residues. From germline, CDR1 is SGHTA and CDR2 FQGNSA. V shed 3 bases and J 3 bases; nucleotides not matched to a gene: 6. The DNA of the CDR3 is TGTGCCAGCAGCTTCTGGGGGGGTGGTACAGATACGCAGTATTTT. This codes for CASSFWGGGTDTQYF.

The chain is built from TRBV3-1 (or the pseudogene TRBV3-2) and TRBJ2-1, with 8 bases identical to TRBD1. The germline gives CDR1 LGHDT, CDR2 YNNKEL (reference sequence). The CDR3 runs 14 residues. V lost 5 bases, J lost 2 bases, and 2 bases stayed unmatched. The CDR3: CASSLDRAYNEQFF. The CDR3 nucleotides are TGTGCCAGCAGCTTGGACAGGGCCTACAATGAGCAGTTCTTC.

The CDR3 bases are TGCGCCAGCAGCTTGGATGTTCAGGGGGGCTACACCTTC. The encoded protein is CASSLDVQGGYTF. The gene calls are TRBV5-1 and TRBJ1-2; maybe TRBD1 (6 bases). CDR3 length: 13 residues. Trimming removed 0 bases from V and 8 bases from J, with 11 bases in between. CDR1 is SGHRS, CDR2 YFSETQ, per germline.

The rearrangement links TRBV30 to TRBJ1-2; no reliable D call. The CDR3 is 13 amino acids. CDR1 GTSNPN and CDR2 SVGIG come from the germline V gene (reference sequence). V was shortened by 3 bases and J by 0 bases, with 8 bases between the two germline ends. The DNA of the CDR3 is TGTGCCTGGAGGCGGGGATCTAACTATGGCTACACCTTC. Translated: CAWRRGSNYGYTF.

V is TRBV5-6 and J is TRBJ1-1, with 9 bases aligning to TRBD1. CDR1 is SGHDT and CDR2 is YYEEEE in the germline V gene. The CDR3 length is 14 residues. After removal of 4 bases from V and 10 bases from J, the junction contained 11 bases not matched to a gene. The CDR3 loop reads CASSPQTGGRGAFF. The CDR3 DNA is TGTGCCAGCAGCCCCCAGACAGGGGGGCGGGGAGCTTTCTTT.

The chain links TRBV7-9 to TRBJ1-5; D might be TRBD1 (5 bases). Germline-derived CDR1 and CDR2 are SEHNR and FQNEAQ (reference sequence). CDR3 length equals 16 residues. The germline V and J ends were trimmed by 3 bases and 3 bases, with 15 bases remaining between them. The DNA for the CDR3 is TGTGCCAGCAGCTTTGGGGTGGGGGGTGACAATCAGCCCCAGCATTTT. It translates to CASSFGVGGDNQPQHF.

This chain uses TRBV4-1 with TRBJ1-1; D call uncertain. Germline values: CDR1 MGHRA, CDR2 YSYEKL. The CDR3 has 16 amino acids. V lost 3 bases to trimming and J lost 1 base, with 15 bases between them. CDR3 in DNA: TGCGCCAGCAGCCACGCACCCGGCGGCCCGAACACTGAAGCTTTCTTT. Its protein product is CASSHAPGGPNTEAFF.

V and J are TRBV4-1 and TRBJ1-2; possibly TRBD1 for D (5 bases). V was cut by 6 bases and J by 6 bases, with 23 bases left in between. CDR1 and CDR2 (germline): MGHRA, YSYEKL. There are 16 residues in the CDR3. The CDR3 DNA reads TGCGCCAGCAGTTGGCTCGAGGCCCATCCGGGGGATGGCTACACCTTC. Amino acid sequence: CASSWLEAHPGDGYTF.

The chain is built from TRBV5-6 and TRBJ1-2; 8 bases are a match to TRBD1. The V gene end was trimmed by 3 bases and the J gene end by 8 bases; junction bases not matched to a gene: 6. The CDR3 spans 13 residues. CDR1 is SGHDT, CDR2 YYEEEE, per germline. The CDR3 bases are TGTGCCAGCAGCTACAGGGGGGGAGGAGGCTACACCTTC. This sequence encodes CASSYRGGGGYTF.

The gene calls are TRBV2 and TRBJ2-1; D is unresolved. CDR1 is SNHLY and CDR2 is FYNNEI in the germline V gene. The ends were cut back, 6 bases at V and 5 bases at J, with 14 bases in the middle. This CDR3 is built from 14 residues. The CDR3 loop reads CASRKPPNNNEQFF. In nucleotides, the CDR3 is TGTGCCAGCAGGAAACCCCCCAACAACAATGAGCAGTTCTTC.